This T cell receptor beta chain appears in the sequencing data of a study of OX40 agonist ivuxolimab in advanced cancers. Study-wide background: With a range of roughly 20 to 85, age averaged approximately 64 years, and approximately 83% were male. Three patients had partial responses: one hepatocellular carcinoma, two cutaneous melanoma. Around 40% of patients had received prior checkpoint inhibitor therapy. General study findings and limits: The average count of expanded clones was higher among CD8+ T cells than among CD4+.

Data came from immunoSEQ multiplex PCR; TCRdb stores just in-frame clones and leaves some out. The profile shows roughly 120,000 clones, 85% to 95% of them singletons. In the case of this clone: The antigen remains undetermined.

This clonotype was obtained from an adult with an advanced solid tumor such as melanoma, head and neck, liver or kidney cancer. The sample was CD4+ or CD8+ T cells sorted from blood, taken in a trial of the OX40 agonist ivuxolimab.

The CDR3 coding sequence is TGTGCCAGCAGCCCTTCGTCGGCAGGGGGCTATGGCTACACCTTC. Translating it yields CASSPSSAGGYGYTF. The J gene is TRBJ1-2, the V gene TRBV11-3; TRBD1 matches 7 bases. CDR1 and CDR2 from the germline V gene are SGHNT and YENEEA. CDR3 length equals 15 residues. V shed 5 bases, J shed 4 bases, and the junction held 10 bases outside the gene matches.